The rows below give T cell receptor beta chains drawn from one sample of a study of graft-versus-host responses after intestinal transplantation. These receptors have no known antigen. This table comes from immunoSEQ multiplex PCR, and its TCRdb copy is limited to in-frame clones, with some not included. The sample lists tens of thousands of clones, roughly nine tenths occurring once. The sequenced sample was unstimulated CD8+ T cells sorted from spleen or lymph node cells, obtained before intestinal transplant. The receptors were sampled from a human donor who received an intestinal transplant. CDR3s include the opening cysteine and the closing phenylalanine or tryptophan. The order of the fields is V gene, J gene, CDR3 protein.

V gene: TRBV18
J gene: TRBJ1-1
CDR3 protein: CASSPTGGNTEAFF

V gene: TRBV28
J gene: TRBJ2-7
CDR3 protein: CASSLDRGHEQYF

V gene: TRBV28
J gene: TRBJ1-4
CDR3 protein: CATEEREKLFF

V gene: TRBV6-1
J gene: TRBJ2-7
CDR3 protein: CASSSPSGSIWVQYF

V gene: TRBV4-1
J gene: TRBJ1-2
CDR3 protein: CASSQEGRVNYGYTF

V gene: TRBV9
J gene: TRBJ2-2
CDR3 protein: CASSPWEEANTGELFF

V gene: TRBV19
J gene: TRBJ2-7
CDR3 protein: CASQAGGVQYF

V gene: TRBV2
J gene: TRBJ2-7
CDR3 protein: CASSGTSGRYEQYF

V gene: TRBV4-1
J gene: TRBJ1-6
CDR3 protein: CASSQEWGTGSPLHF

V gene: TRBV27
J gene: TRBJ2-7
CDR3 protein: CASSARQGYEQYF

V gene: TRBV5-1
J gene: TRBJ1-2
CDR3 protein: CASSSGTSFRGYTF

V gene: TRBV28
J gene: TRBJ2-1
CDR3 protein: CASSFSDDWTSGMYNEQFF

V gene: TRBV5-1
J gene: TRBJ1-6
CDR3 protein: CASSLAEGSDSPLHF

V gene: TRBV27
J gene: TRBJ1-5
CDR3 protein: CASTLTPWGGAIQPQHF

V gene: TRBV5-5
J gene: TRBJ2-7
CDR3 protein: CASSLDARPFYEQYF

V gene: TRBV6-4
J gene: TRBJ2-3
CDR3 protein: CASSDGTSGTDTQYF

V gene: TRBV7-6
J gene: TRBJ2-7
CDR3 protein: CASSVGSGPYEQYF

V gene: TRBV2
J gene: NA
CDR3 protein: CASSEAGGEYYEQYF

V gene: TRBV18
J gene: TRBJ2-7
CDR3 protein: CASSPPVARNPYEQYF

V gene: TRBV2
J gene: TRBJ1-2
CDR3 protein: CASSSTGTEKCYGYTF

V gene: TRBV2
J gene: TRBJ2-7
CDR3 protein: CASSSQGGSDEQYF

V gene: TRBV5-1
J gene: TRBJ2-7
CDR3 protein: CASSFEVTYEQYF

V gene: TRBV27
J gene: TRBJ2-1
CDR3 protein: CASSLSRGEDGFF

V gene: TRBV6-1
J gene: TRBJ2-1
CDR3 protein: CASSGASGGVEQFF

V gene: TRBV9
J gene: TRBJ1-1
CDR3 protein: CASSAGGEVTEAFF

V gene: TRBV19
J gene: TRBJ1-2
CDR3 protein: CASSKRDRDYGYTF

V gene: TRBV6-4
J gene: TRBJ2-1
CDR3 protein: CASSEDRGGGNEQFF

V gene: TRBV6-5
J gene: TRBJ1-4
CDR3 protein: CASMDPPREKLFF

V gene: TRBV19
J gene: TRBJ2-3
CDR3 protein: CASKTSGTDTQYF

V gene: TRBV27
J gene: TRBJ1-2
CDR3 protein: CASSQTRGPGGYTF

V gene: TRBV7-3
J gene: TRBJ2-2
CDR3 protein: CASSPGLAGEGSGELFF

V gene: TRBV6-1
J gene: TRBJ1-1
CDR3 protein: CASSESLGGWNTEAFF

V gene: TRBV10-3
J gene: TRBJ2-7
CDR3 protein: CAISVNGGYEQYF

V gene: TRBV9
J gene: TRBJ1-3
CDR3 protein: CASSVGRGFGNTIYF

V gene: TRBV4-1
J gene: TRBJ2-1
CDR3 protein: CASSQVGRGNNEQFF

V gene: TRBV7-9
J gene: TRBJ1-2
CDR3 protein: CASTPPVGGSYGYTF

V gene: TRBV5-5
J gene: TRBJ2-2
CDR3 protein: CASSLGRGFTRTGELFF